This T cell receptor beta chain was identified in a study of T cells in Graves' hyperthyroidism and ophthalmopathy. Study information: Specimen type is peripheral blood, collected at initial diagnosis prior to any treatment. Broader study findings: Most expanded thyroid clonotypes above 0.001 also appeared in blood.

Investigators excluded patients with uncontrolled infection, other autoimmune disease, pregnancy or lactation. There are many counts of this clonotype. Antigen specificity is unknown. Template material for amplifying TCR beta CDR3 regions consisted of RNA transcripts. In the first-round RT-PCR of the TCR CDR3, the HTBI primer set was used. TCRdb itself ran the multiplex PCR reads through MiXCR, one entry per CDR3 protein. The sample yields about 680,000 distinct CDR3 sequences, roughly a third seen once. Source material: blood. This clonotype was obtained from a woman between 40 and 50 years old with Graves' hyperthyroidism.

CDR3 protein: CATQDRARGYTF. The CDR3 bases are TGTGCCACCCAGGACAGGGCCCGTGGCTACACCTTC. This chain uses TRBV24-1 with TRBJ1-2; 8 nucleotides match TRBD1. Germline CDR1 and CDR2: KGHDR and SFDVKD. The CDR3 runs to 12 residues. V trimming: 9 bases; J trimming: 7 bases; junction bases outside the gene matches: 6.